A single sample gave rise to the 18 T cell receptor beta chains below, sequenced in a study of blood T cell repertoires in COVID-19. Sequenced by immunoSEQ multiplex PCR; TCRdb stores in-frame clones only, minus some. The data show about 310,000 clones, about nine tenths seen once. Sequencing input: peripheral blood. The receptors were gathered from a man aged 50 to 60 with active or convalescent COVID-19.

The table lists this clone with a few counts. This chain uses TRBV18 with TRBJ2-7; TRBD2 aligns across 10 bases. The V gene's germline CDR1 is KGHSH and CDR2 LQKENI. After removal of 8 bases from V and 6 bases from J, the junction contained 13 bases not matched to a gene. The CDR3 consists of 15 residues. CDR3 sequence (DNA): TGTGCCAGCGCCAGGGGGCTAGCGGGAGAGACCGAGCAGTACTTC. Its protein is CASARGLAGETEQYF.

This clone came up once. The chain carries TRBV2 and TRBJ1-4; D is perhaps TRBD1 (5 bases). The V and J ends lost 3 bases and 0 bases respectively, with 5 bases between them. This CDR3 is 14 amino acids long. CDR1 SNHLY and CDR2 FYNNEI come from the germline V gene. CDR3 DNA: TGTGCCAGCAGTGACAGGGCAACTAATGAAAAACTGTTTTTT. Amino acids: CASSDRATNEKLFF.

The chain has TRBV7-2 and TRBJ1-2; TRBD1 might be the D (6 bases). Trimming stripped 3 bases from V and 1 base from J, with 15 bases between. The CDR3 sequence is 16 residues long. CDR1 is SGHTA and CDR2 is FQGNSA in the germline V gene. The CDR3: CASSFPQGKVNYGYTF. CDR3 coding DNA: TGTGCCAGCAGCTTCCCACAGGGAAAGGTTAACTATGGCTACACCTTC. The entire variable domain, with the rest obtained from reference TRBV7-2 and TRBJ1-2, is as follows: GAGVSQSPSNKVTEKGKDVELRCDPISGHTALYWYRQSLGQGLEFLIYFQGNSAPDKSGLPSDRFSAERTGGSVSTLTIQRTQQEDSAVYLCASSFPQGKVNYGYTFGSGTRLTVV.

The CDR3 reads CASSSQGYEQYF. The CDR3 DNA reads as TGTGCCAGCAGCTCCCAGGGCTACGAGCAGTACTTC. This chain connects TRBV7-3 to TRBJ2-7; possibly TRBD1 for D (5 bases). Trimming removed 4 bases from V and 3 bases from J, with 7 bases in between. The CDR3 length is 12 residues. Germline-derived CDR1 and CDR2 are SGHTA and FQGTGA.

The CDR3 region has the DNA TGTGCCAGCAGCTTAGGGCTTAGCGGTAGCACAGATACGCAGTATTTT. As protein: CASSLGLSGSTDTQYF. The chain combines TRBV7-3 with TRBJ2-3; weak D call: TRBD2 (6 bases). Looked up from germline, CDR1 is SGHTA and CDR2 is FQGTGA. Trimming pared 2 bases from V and 0 bases from J, leaving 12 bases between. The CDR3 length is 16 residues.

The CDR3 sequence is CASSLIVETQYF. As DNA, the CDR3 is TGTGCCAGCAGCTTAATAGTAGAGACCCAGTACTTC. This chain links TRBV7-2 with TRBJ2-5; D is ambiguous. Germline loops: CDR1 SGHTA, CDR2 FQGNSA. The CDR3 has 12 residues. The V gene lost 2 bases and the J gene lost 4 bases, with 5 bases spanning the gap.

This chain connects TRBV12-3 or TRBV12-4 to TRBJ1-1; D ambiguous. V lost 3 bases and J 0 bases, leaving 5 bases between the germline ends. The CDR3 spans 13 residues. CDR3 in DNA: TGTGCCAGCAGTTTTTTCATGAACACTGAAGCTTTCTTT. Protein product: CASSFFMNTEAFF.

V gene TRBV30 combines with J gene TRBJ1-5; D may be TRBD1 (5 bases). The CDR3 contains 13 residues. Germline V CDR1 and CDR2: GTSNPN, SVGIG (reference sequence). V lost 2 bases to trimming and J lost 5 bases, with 10 bases between them. Here the CDR3 DNA reads TGTGCCTGGAGTAGCAGGGTTGATCAGCCCCAGCATTTT. Translated: CAWSSRVDQPQHF.

This chain connects TRBV2 to TRBJ1-2, with D possibly being TRBD1 (6 bases). Trimming stripped 6 bases from V and 4 bases from J, with 18 bases between. The CDR3 length is 15 residues. Germline V CDR1 and CDR2: SNHLY, FYNNEI. The CDR3 DNA sequence: TGTGCCAGCAGCCCCTGGCGGGGGGCGGCCTATGGCTACACCTTC. Its protein is CASSPWRGAAYGYTF.

The chain is built from TRBV4-3 and TRBJ1-3; possible D gene TRBD1, 5 bases. The V gene lost 1 base and the J gene lost 7 bases, with 11 bases spanning the gap. Germline V gene data show CDR1 as LGHNA and CDR2 as YSLEER. The CDR3 totals 14 residues. CDR3 nucleotide sequence: TGCGCCAGCAGCCAAGGGGGCCACGGGAACACCATATATTTT. Translating gives CASSQGGHGNTIYF.

This chain connects TRBV5-1 to TRBJ2-3; TRBD2 agrees at 10 bases. This CDR3 comprises 15 residues. With 5 bases clipped from V and 0 bases from J, the junction kept 3 bases outside the gene matches. Germline values: CDR1 SGHRS, CDR2 YFSETQ. The CDR3 DNA is TGCGCCAGCAGTAGCGGGGGGCCCAGCACAGATACGCAGTATTTT. Its protein product is CASSSGGPSTDTQYF.

The V call is TRBV28, the J call TRBJ1-5; 11 nucleotides align to TRBD1. This CDR3 contains 16 residues. CDR1 is MDHEN and CDR2 is SYDVKM in the germline V gene. The V and J ends lost 3 bases and 12 bases, in that order; junction bases with no gene match: 13. The CDR3: CASSFGGTGGAGLQHF. CDR3 sequence (DNA): TGTGCCAGCAGTTTTGGGGGGACAGGGGGAGCAGGGCTCCAGCATTTT.

The chain employs TRBV6-2 or TRBV6-3 and TRBJ1-5; 7 bases are a match to TRBD1. The CDR3 runs 14 residues. Germline CDR1 and CDR2: MNHEY and SVGEGT. The V and J ends lost 5 bases and 3 bases, in that order; junction bases with no gene match: 4. The CDR3 coding sequence is TGTGCCAGCAGTACAGGGGTTACCAATCAGCCCCAGCATTTT. Translation: CASSTGVTNQPQHF.

The rearrangement links TRBV30 to TRBJ2-3; tentative D call: TRBD1 (5 bases). Germline CDR1 and CDR2: GTSNPN and SVGIG (reference sequence). The CDR3 consists of 12 residues. Trimming cost V 0 bases and J 5 bases, with 6 bases left between them. Written as DNA, the CDR3 is TGTGCCTGGAGTGTTAGGGGAGATACGCAGTATTTT. The encoded protein is CAWSVRGDTQYF.

The V gene is TRBV28, the J gene TRBJ1-1, with 8 bases matching TRBD1. Germline loops: CDR1 MDHEN, CDR2 SYDVKM. V trimming: 0 bases; J trimming: 5 bases; junction bases outside the gene matches: 8. This CDR3 has 16 amino acids. CDR3 protein: CASSLWAGGFPTEAFF. The CDR3, as DNA: TGTGCCAGCAGTTTATGGGCAGGGGGCTTCCCTACTGAAGCTTTCTTT.

The rearrangement links TRBV7-2 to TRBJ2-7; TRBD2 aligns across 8 bases. Germline V gene data show CDR1 as SGHTA and CDR2 as FQGNSA. The trim removed 3 bases at V and 5 bases at J, leaving 12 bases unmatched. CDR3 length equals 16 residues. The CDR3 spells CASSFQGTGGPDEQYF. The CDR3 DNA reads as TGTGCCAGCAGCTTTCAAGGTACGGGAGGGCCGGACGAGCAGTACTTC.

V and J are TRBV27 and TRBJ2-5, with a possible D match to TRBD1 (6 bases). The CDR3 sequence is 16 residues long. V shed 0 bases and J shed 1 base, with 12 bases lying between them. Germline V CDR1 and CDR2: MNHEY, SMNVEV (reference sequence). The chain's CDR3 is CASSLSQGPPQETQYF. CDR3 bases: TGTGCCAGCAGTTTATCCCAGGGGCCTCCCCAAGAGACCCAGTACTTC.

With regard to this clone: Within the sample, other DNA sequences also encode this same CDR3. The chain is built from TRBV18 and TRBJ2-3; a possible D gene is TRBD1 (5 bases). The V gene's germline CDR1 is KGHSH and CDR2 LQKENI. Trimming removed 3 bases at V and 0 bases at J, with 10 bases between. The CDR3 length is 15 residues. For the CDR3, the DNA is TGTGCCAGCTCACCCCCCGCAGGGAGCACAGATACGCAGTATTTT. This gives the protein CASSPPAGSTDTQYF.